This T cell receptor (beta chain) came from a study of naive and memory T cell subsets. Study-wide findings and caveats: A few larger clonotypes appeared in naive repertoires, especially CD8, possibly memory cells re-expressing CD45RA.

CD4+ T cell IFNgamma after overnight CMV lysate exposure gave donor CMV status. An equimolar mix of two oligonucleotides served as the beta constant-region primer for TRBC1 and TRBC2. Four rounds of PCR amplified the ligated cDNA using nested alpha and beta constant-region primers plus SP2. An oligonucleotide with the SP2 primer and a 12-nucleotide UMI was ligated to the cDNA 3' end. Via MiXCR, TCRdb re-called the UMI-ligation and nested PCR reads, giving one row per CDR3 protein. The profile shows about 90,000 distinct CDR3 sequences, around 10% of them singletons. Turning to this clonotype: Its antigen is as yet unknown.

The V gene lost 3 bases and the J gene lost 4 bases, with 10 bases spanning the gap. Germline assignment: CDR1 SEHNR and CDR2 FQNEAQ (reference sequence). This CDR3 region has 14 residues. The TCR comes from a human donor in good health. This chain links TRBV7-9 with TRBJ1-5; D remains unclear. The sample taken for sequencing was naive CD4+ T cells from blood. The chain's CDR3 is CASSFSTANQPQHF. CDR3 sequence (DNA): TGTGCCAGCAGCTTCTCCACAGCTAATCAGCCCCAGCATTTT.